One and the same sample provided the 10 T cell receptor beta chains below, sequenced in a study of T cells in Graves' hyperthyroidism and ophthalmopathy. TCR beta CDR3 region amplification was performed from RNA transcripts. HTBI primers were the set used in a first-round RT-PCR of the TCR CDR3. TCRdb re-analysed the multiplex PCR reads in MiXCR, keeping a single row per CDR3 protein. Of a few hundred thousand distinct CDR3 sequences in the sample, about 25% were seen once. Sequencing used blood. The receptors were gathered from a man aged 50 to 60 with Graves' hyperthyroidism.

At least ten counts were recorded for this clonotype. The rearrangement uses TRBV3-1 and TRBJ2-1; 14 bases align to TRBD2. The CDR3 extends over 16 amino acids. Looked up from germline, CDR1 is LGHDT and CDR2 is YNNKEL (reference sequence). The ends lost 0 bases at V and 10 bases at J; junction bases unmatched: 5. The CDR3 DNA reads TGTGCCAGCAGCCAAGAACCGGGACTAGCGGGAGAGGAGCAGTTCTTC. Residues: CASSQEPGLAGEEQFF.

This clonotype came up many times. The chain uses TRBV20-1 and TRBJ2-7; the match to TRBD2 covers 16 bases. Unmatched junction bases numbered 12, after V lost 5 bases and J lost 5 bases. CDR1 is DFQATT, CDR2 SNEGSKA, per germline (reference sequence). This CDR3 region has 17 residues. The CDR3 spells CSARGTSGRARGDEQYF. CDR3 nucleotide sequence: TGCAGTGCTCGAGGGACTAGCGGGAGGGCCCGTGGGGACGAGCAGTACTTC.

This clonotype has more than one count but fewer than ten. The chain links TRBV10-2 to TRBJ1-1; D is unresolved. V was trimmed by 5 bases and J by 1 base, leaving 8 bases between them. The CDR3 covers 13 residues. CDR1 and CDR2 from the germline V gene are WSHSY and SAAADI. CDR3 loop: CASSKPGNTEAFF. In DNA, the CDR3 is TGCGCCAGCAGTAAACCAGGGAACACTGAAGCTTTCTTT.

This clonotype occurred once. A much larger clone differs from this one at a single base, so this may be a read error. The CDR3 region is CASSGAWVSEAFF. The CDR3, as DNA: TGTGCCAGCAGCGGCGCGTGGGTATCTGAAGCTTTCTTT. The V call is TRBV7-2, the J call TRBJ1-1; D unresolved. Per the germline V gene, CDR1 is SGHTA and CDR2 is FQGNSA. This CDR3 region has 13 residues. The germline V and J ends were trimmed by 5 bases and 6 bases, with 13 bases remaining between them.

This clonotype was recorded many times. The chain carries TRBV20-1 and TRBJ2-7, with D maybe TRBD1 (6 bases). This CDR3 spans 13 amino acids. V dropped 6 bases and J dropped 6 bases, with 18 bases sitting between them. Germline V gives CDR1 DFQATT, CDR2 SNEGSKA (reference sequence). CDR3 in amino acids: CSAPTSTGSEQYF. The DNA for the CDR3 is TGCAGTGCCCCCACAAGCACAGGGTCCGAGCAGTACTTC.

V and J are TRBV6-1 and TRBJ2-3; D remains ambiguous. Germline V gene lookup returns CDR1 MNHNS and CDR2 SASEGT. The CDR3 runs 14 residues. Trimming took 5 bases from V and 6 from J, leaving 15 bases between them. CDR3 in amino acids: CASSRVWVGDTQYF. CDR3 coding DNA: TGTGCCAGCAGTCGAGTGTGGGTCGGGGATACGCAGTATTTT.

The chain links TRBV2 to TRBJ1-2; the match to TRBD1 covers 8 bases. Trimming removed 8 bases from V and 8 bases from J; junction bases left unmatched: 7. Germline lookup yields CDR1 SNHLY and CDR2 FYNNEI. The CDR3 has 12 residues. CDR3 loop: CASRGQGLGYTF. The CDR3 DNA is TGTGCCAGCCGAGGACAGGGTTTGGGCTACACCTTC.

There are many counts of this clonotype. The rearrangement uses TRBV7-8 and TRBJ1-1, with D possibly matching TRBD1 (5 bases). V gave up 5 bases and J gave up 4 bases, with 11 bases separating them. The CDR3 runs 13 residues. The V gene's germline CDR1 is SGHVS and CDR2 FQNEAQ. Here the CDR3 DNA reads TGTGCCAGCAGCGAGACAGCGTTCACTGAAGCTTTCTTT. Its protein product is CASSETAFTEAFF.

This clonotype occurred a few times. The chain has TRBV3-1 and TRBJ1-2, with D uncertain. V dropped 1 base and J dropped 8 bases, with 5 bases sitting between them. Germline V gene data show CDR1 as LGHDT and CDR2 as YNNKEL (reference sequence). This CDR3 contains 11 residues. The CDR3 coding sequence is TGTGCCAGCAGCCAAGCCAGCGGCTACACCTTC. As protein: CASSQASGYTF.

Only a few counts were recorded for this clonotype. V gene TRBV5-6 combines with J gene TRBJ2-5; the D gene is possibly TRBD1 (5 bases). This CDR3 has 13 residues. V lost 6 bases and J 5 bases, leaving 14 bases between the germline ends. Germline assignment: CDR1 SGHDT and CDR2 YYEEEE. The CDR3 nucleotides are TGTGCCAGCACGTCCCCAGGGTTCGAGACCCAGTACTTC. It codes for CASTSPGFETQYF.